This paragraph covers one T cell receptor (beta chain) sequence. Its antigen remains unknown. The data were obtained in a study of T cell repertoires in cytomegalovirus infection. Across the whole study: Public TCR beta signatures indicated both CMV infection and matching HLA type.

Study-wide results and limits: HLA-C-restricted CMV clonotypes gave the most frequent clonotype in two of eight donors. Cumulative public TCR beta family frequency identified carriers of CMV plus the relevant HLA.

CDR1 ENHRY and CDR2 SYGVKD come from the germline V gene. There are 12 residues in the CDR3. Trimming stripped 8 bases from V and 2 bases from J, with 10 bases between. In TCRdb, the reads were re-called with MiXCR into one record per CDR3 protein. The sample consists of around 740,000 distinct CDR3 sequences, 35% of them appearing once. Sequenced: PBMCs. The chain uses TRBV10-3 and TRBJ2-7, with D possibly being TRBD1 (5 bases). This receptor was identified in a human donor in good health (CMV status not recorded). Some clones in this sample may be carry-over from other donors' samples. The CDR3: CAIGALAYEQYF. The DNA of the CDR3 is TGTGCCATCGGGGCCCTTGCCTACGAGCAGTACTTC.